These 21 T cell receptor beta chains originate from one sample sequenced in a study of identical twins. TCRdb reprocessed the 5' RACE reads via MiXCR and lists one record per CDR3 protein. The repertoire holds 500,000 to 700,000 distinct CDR3 sequences, with roughly 7.1% as singletons. This sample was also put to use in a study of yellow fever vaccine responses in identical twins.

Sequences were obtained from PBMCs. All receptors derive from a woman younger than 30 in good health.

This clonotype has only a few counts. V and J are TRBV28 and TRBJ2-5, with D possibly matching TRBD2 (5 bases). Between the trimmed V and J ends, which lost 5 bases and 4 bases, there was a span of 20 bases. CDR3 length: 16 amino acids. Germline-derived CDR1 and CDR2 are MDHEN and SYDVKM. The CDR3 protein is CASSIQSGLTGETQYF. In DNA, the CDR3 is TGTGCCAGCAGTATCCAAAGCGGACTGACGGGAGAGACCCAGTACTTC.

This clonotype was recorded many times. The CDR3 spells CASSLAQAHYGYTF. The CDR3, as DNA: TGTGCCAGCAGCTTAGCGCAGGCCCACTATGGCTACACCTTC. The chain employs TRBV7-8 and TRBJ1-2; no clear D gene. V lost 0 bases, J lost 3 bases, and 8 bases lay in between. Germline values: CDR1 SGHVS, CDR2 FQNEAQ. CDR3 length equals 14 residues.

This clonotype was counted only a few times. The V and J genes are TRBV6-5 and TRBJ2-7; 13 bases fit TRBD2. The CDR3 consists of 17 residues. The V segment lost 2 bases and the J segment 0 bases; nucleotides outside the gene matches: 4. Germline CDR1 reads MNHEY; CDR2 reads SVGAGI. DNA of the CDR3: TGTGCCAGCAGTTACCAGACTAGCGGGAGGAGCTCCTACGAGCAGTACTTC. The encoded protein is CASSYQTSGRSSYEQYF.

This clonotype occurred many times. V gene TRBV28 combines with J gene TRBJ2-4; TRBD1 might be the D (6 bases). V was cut by 6 bases and J by 3 bases, with 9 bases left in between. The CDR3 loop spans 13 amino acids. Per germline, CDR1 MDHEN and CDR2 SYDVKM. The DNA of the CDR3 is TGTGCCAGCAGACAGGGAGTCAAAAACATTCAGTACTTC. Translated: CASRQGVKNIQYF.

This clonotype was counted between two and nine times. The chain links TRBV5-1 to TRBJ2-7; a possible D gene is TRBD2 (5 bases). The CDR3 covers 14 residues. V dropped 4 bases and J dropped 2 bases, with 13 bases sitting between them. CDR1 is SGHRS, CDR2 YFSETQ, per germline. CDR3 protein: CASSPQRMTYEQYF. CDR3 DNA: TGCGCCAGCAGCCCTCAGCGGATGACCTACGAGCAGTACTTC.

This clonotype appeared a few times. The rearrangement links TRBV10-3 to TRBJ2-3, with D tentatively TRBD1 or TRBD2 (5 bases each). The CDR3 contains 17 residues. The V gene's germline CDR1 is ENHRY and CDR2 SYGVKD. V lost 0 bases, J lost 4 bases, and 17 bases lay in between. The CDR3 DNA reads TGTGCCATCAGTGAGTCCTGGGACCCCACACGGTCAGATACGCAGTATTTT. This sequence encodes CAISESWDPTRSDTQYF.

The chain is built from TRBV5-4 and TRBJ2-3; D could derive from TRBD1 or TRBD2 (7 bases each). Trimming removed 7 bases from V and 4 bases from J, with 22 bases in between. The length of the CDR3 is 16 residues. CDR1 SGHNT and CDR2 YYREEE come from the germline V gene (reference sequence). This CDR3 is CASGASQGGPPDTQYF. In DNA form, the CDR3 reads TGTGCCAGCGGAGCATCCCAGGGGGGGCCCCCAGATACGCAGTATTTT.

In its sample, this clonotype was seen many times. For the CDR3, the DNA is TGTGCCAGCAGCTTAATTGCGGGGGGAGATACGCAGTATTTT. It encodes CASSLIAGGDTQYF. The chain carries TRBV5-6 and TRBJ2-3, with 8 bases identical to TRBD2. V shed 2 bases, J shed 5 bases, and the junction held 4 bases outside the gene matches. The CDR3 has 14 amino acids. CDR1 is SGHDT and CDR2 is YYEEEE in the germline V gene.

In this sample, this clonotype turned up many times. The gene calls are TRBV20-1 and TRBJ2-5; D is perhaps TRBD2 (5 bases). Germline V gene data show CDR1 as DFQATT and CDR2 as SNEGSKA (reference sequence). There are 12 residues in the CDR3. Between the trimmed V and J ends, which lost 5 bases and 0 bases, there was a span of 7 bases. The CDR3 coding sequence is TGCAGTGCTCGAGGGTACCAAGAGACCCAGTACTTC. It specifies CSARGYQETQYF.

The V call is TRBV28, the J call TRBJ2-2, with 7 nucleotides matching TRBD1. CDR3 length: 14 residues. V was clipped by 5 bases and J by 6 bases; unmatched bases: 6. Per the germline V gene, CDR1 is MDHEN and CDR2 is SYDVKM. The CDR3 DNA follows: TGTGCCAGCAGTAAAACAACAGGGGCCGGGGAGCTGTTTTTT. Its translation: CASSKTTGAGELFF.

The DNA of the CDR3 is TGTGCCAGCTCACCAGGGGGAGGTACAGAGAACACTGAAGCTTTCTTT. Amino acid sequence: CASSPGGGTENTEAFF. The rearrangement uses TRBV18 and TRBJ1-1, with TRBD1 as a possible D gene (5 bases). Germline CDR1 and CDR2: KGHSH and LQKENI. V lost 2 bases, J lost 1 base, and 14 bases lay in between. The CDR3 contains 16 residues.

This clonotype was detected only a few times. The chain recombines TRBV12-3 or TRBV12-4 with TRBJ2-5; D not certain. The CDR3 consists of 15 residues. V gave up 3 bases and J gave up 0 bases, with 11 bases separating them. The CDR3 DNA sequence: TGTGCCAGCAGTTTTGGGCGGACGTACCAAGAGACCCAGTACTTC. Translated, it gives CASSFGRTYQETQYF.

This clonotype appeared many times. This chain links TRBV10-3 with TRBJ2-5, with 7 bases fitting TRBD2. CDR3 length equals 13 residues. V shed 5 bases, J shed 2 bases, and the junction held 2 bases outside the gene matches. CDR1 and CDR2 (germline): ENHRY, SYGVKD. The CDR3 spells CAISQAGQETQYF. In nucleotides, the CDR3 is TGTGCCATCAGTCAAGCGGGACAAGAGACCCAGTACTTC.

This clonotype was observed a few times. Sequence at one end of the junction differs from germline and may be a read error. V is TRBV20-1 and J is TRBJ2-3; 11 nucleotides match TRBD2. The CDR3 has 16 amino acids. CDR1 is DFQATT, CDR2 SNEGSKA, per germline (reference sequence). The CDR3 nucleotides read TGCTGTGCTAGTAGTAGCGGGAGGGCCTCCGCAGATACGCAGTATTTT. Its protein product is CCASSSGRASADTQYF.

This clonotype was found a few times. V and J are TRBV20-1 and TRBJ1-5; tentatively, D is TRBD1 (6 bases). The germline V gene has CDR1 DFQATT and CDR2 SNEGSKA (reference sequence). Trimming removed 6 bases at V and 1 base at J, with 13 bases between. This CDR3 spans 14 amino acids. CDR3 in amino acids: CSAHQGMSNQPQHF. CDR3 DNA: TGCAGTGCACACCAGGGGATGAGCAATCAGCCCCAGCATTTT.

The genes are TRBV24-1 and TRBJ2-1, with D possibly being TRBD1 (5 bases). Trimming took 3 bases from V and 10 from J, leaving 15 bases between them. The V gene's germline CDR1 is KGHDR and CDR2 SFDVKD. CDR3 length: 14 residues. The CDR3 DNA follows: TGTGCCACCAGTGATGGGGCCAAGCGACAAGAGCAGTTCTTC. This encodes CATSDGAKRQEQFF.

This clonotype appeared a few times. V gene TRBV12-3 or TRBV12-4 combines with J gene TRBJ1-6; tentatively, D is TRBD1 (6 bases). V was pared by 6 bases and J by 7 bases, with 19 bases between. This CDR3 has 16 residues. The CDR3 reads CASRTQGFQSNSPLHF. The CDR3 DNA is TGTGCCAGCAGAACACAGGGATTTCAATCCAATTCACCCCTCCACTTT.

This clonotype was seen more than once but under ten times. The chain has TRBV2 and TRBJ2-1; D gene unclear. Trimming left V 3 bases short and J 7 bases short, with 13 bases between. The length of the CDR3 is 14 residues. Looked up from germline, CDR1 is SNHLY and CDR2 is FYNNEI. CDR3 DNA sequence: TGTGCCAGCAGTGAGTATATGGCTACAAATGAGCAGTTCTTC. Protein sequence: CASSEYMATNEQFF.

CDR3 nucleotides: TGTGCCAGCAGTTTCGAGGTGAGGGAGACCCAGTACTTC. It codes for CASSFEVRETQYF. The chain combines TRBV12-3 or TRBV12-4 with TRBJ2-5; D is undetermined. The V and J ends lost 3 bases and 5 bases respectively, with 10 bases between them. The CDR3 is made up of 13 amino acids.

V gene TRBV7-9 combines with J gene TRBJ1-4, with 8 bases aligning to TRBD1. The CDR3 is 14 amino acids. Germline assignment: CDR1 SEHNR and CDR2 FQNEAQ (reference sequence). Unmatched junction bases numbered 5, after V lost 3 bases and J lost 8 bases. In nucleotides, the CDR3 is TGTGCCAGCAGCTTGACAGGGGTTGGAGAAAAACTGTTTTTT. This translates into CASSLTGVGEKLFF.

This clonotype was observed at least ten times. J is TRBJ2-1 and V is TRBV7-3; 7 positions match TRBD2. V shed 2 bases, J shed 0 bases, and the junction held 19 bases outside the gene matches. CDR1 is SGHTA and CDR2 is FQGTGA in the germline V gene. The CDR3 has 21 amino acids. CDR3 region: CASSLRDGASGRPSSYNEQFF. The CDR3 coding sequence is TGTGCCAGCAGCTTACGTGACGGGGCTAGCGGCAGACCTAGCTCCTACAATGAGCAGTTCTTC.